The rows below give T cell receptor beta chains drawn from one sample of a study of shared clonotypes between healthy human individuals. Sequenced by immunoSEQ multiplex PCR; TCRdb stores in-frame clones only, minus some. The sample includes some 470,000 clones, 75% to 85% of them seen just once. The source material was PBMCs. These receptor sequences come from a woman aged 35 to 49 in good health. Some clones in this sample may be carry-over from other donors' samples. Each CDR3 is given with its conserved first and last residue. The D gene is left open where the match is weak. Clone size is stated in some rows and not others, as once, few, many or a class when expanded.

d_gene,j_gene,v_gene,abundance,CDR3aa,CDR3nt
NA,TRBJ2-2,TRBV7-9,NA,CASSPYGASSTGELFF,TGTGCCAGCAGCCCCTATGGGGCAAGCAGCACCGGGGAGCTGTTTTTT
NA,TRBJ1-2,TRBV21-1,NA,CASAPSGALTNYGYTF,TGTGCCAGCGCTCCGTCAGGTGCTCTCACTAACTATGGCTACACCTTC
TRBD1,TRBJ2-5,TRBV5-4,NA,CASSHGQGPQETQYF,TGTGCCAGCAGCCACGGACAGGGGCCTCAAGAGACCCAGTACTTC
TRBD1,TRBJ1-1,TRBV28,few,CASSTGQDPNTEAFF,TGTGCCAGCAGTACGGGACAGGATCCCAACACTGAAGCTTTCTTT
TRBD1,TRBJ2-7,TRBV10-1,once,CASSTGGSDYEQYF,TGCGCCAGCAGTACAGGGGGTAGTGACTACGAGCAGTACTTC
NA,TRBJ2-7,TRBV7-2,NA,CASSTAGTRRSEQYF,TGTGCCAGCAGCACAGCCGGGACCCGCCGTAGCGAGCAGTACTTC
NA,TRBJ2-7,TRBV2,NA,CASSVGDYEQYF,TGTGCCAGCAGTGTAGGCGACTACGAGCAGTACTTC
TRBD1,TRBJ1-5,TRBV19,few,CASSFRDRGRGNQPQHF,TGTGCCAGTAGTTTCCGGGACAGGGGGCGGGGCAATCAGCCCCAGCATTTT
NA,TRBJ2-1,TRBV29-1,NA,CSVDYIERGALGNEQFF,TGCAGCGTTGATTATATAGAACGCGGGGCATTAGGGAATGAGCAGTTCTTC
TRBD1,TRBJ1-2,TRBV11-2,NA,CASSSLRDRANYGYTF,TGTGCCAGCAGCTCTCTCCGGGACAGGGCTAACTATGGCTACACCTTC
NA,TRBJ1-4,TRBV5-4,NA,CASSSAGGDTNEKLFF,TGTGCCAGCAGCTCCGCCGGCGGTGACACTAATGAAAAACTGTTTTTT
NA,TRBJ1-1,TRBV5-6,NA,CASSLRGDGTEAFF,TGTGCCAGCAGCTTGAGGGGAGATGGCACTGAAGCTTTCTTT
NA,TRBJ2-2,TRBV2,NA,CASSLHPKNTGELFF,TGTGCCAGCAGTCTTCACCCAAAGAACACCGGGGAGCTGTTTTTT
TRBD1,TRBJ2-2,TRBV7-6,NA,CASSLAGQGWAGELFF,TGTGCCAGCAGCTTAGCCGGACAGGGGTGGGCCGGGGAGCTGTTTTTT
TRBD1,TRBJ2-7,TRBV2,NA,CASQGQGPYEQYF,TGTGCCAGCCAAGGACAGGGTCCCTACGAGCAGTACTTC
TRBD2,TRBJ2-5,TRBV4-1,NA,CASSQRLAGDGTQYF,TGCGCCAGCAGCCAGCGGCTAGCGGGAGATGGGACCCAGTACTTC
TRBD2,TRBJ2-2,TRBV28,NA,CASSDGTSGRTGELFF,TGTGCCAGCAGCGACGGGACTAGCGGGAGGACCGGGGAGCTGTTTTTT
TRBD1,TRBJ2-7,TRBV27,once,CASRKQGDITYEQYF,TGTGCCAGCAGGAAACAGGGGGACATTACCTACGAGCAGTACTTC
NA,TRBJ1-4,TRBV19,NA,CASTPTHRGPAEKLFF,TGTGCCAGTACCCCAACACATCGGGGCCCTGCGGAAAAACTGTTTTTT
NA,TRBJ2-1,TRBV7-2,NA,CASSPPVNEQFF,TGTGCCAGCAGCCCGCCGGTAAATGAGCAGTTCTTC
NA,TRBJ2-7,TRBV1,NA,CTSSPGGDTDEQYF,TGCACCAGCAGCCCTGGGGGCGATACCGACGAGCAGTACTTC
NA,TRBJ2-7,TRBV28,NA,CASSTRGSPGYEQYF,TGTGCCAGCAGTACTCGGGGGTCCCCGGGTTACGAGCAGTACTTC
NA,TRBJ2-3,TRBV18,NA,CASSPQRSGGTDTQYF,TGTGCCAGCTCGCCCCAAAGATCGGGAGGCACAGATACGCAGTATTTT
NA,TRBJ1-4,TRBV4-2,many,CASSQDSLEKLFF,TGTGCCAGCAGCCAGGACAGCCTTGAAAAACTGTTTTTT
TRBD1,TRBJ2-7,TRBV6-6,NA,CASSHGQGGYEQYF,TGTGCCAGCAGTCACGGACAGGGTGGGTACGAGCAGTACTTC
TRBD1,TRBJ2-5,TRBV29-1,NA,CSVSGTGRDQETQYF,TGCAGCGTTAGTGGGACAGGGCGGGACCAAGAGACCCAGTACTTC
NA,TRBJ2-1,TRBV6-1,NA,CASSESGNSYNEQFF,TGTGCCAGCAGTGAATCGGGGAACTCCTACAATGAGCAGTTCTTC
TRBD1,TRBJ2-7,TRBV6-1,once,CASTRDRGSVEQYF,TGTGCCAGCACCAGGGACAGGGGTTCCGTCGAGCAGTACTTC
NA,TRBJ2-2,TRBV28,few,CASRGDLGDTGELFF,TGTGCCAGCAGGGGGGACCTCGGCGACACCGGGGAGCTGTTTTTT
TRBD2,TRBJ2-7,TRBV7-9,many,CASSLSGRLGEQYF,TGTGCCAGCAGCCTAAGCGGGAGATTGGGCGAGCAGTACTTC
NA,TRBJ1-5,TRBV21-1,NA,CASPTGNQPQHF,TGTGCCAGCCCGACAGGGAATCAGCCCCAGCATTTT
TRBD1,TRBJ1-2,TRBV28,NA,CASIRTGLNSGYTF,TGTGCCAGCATTAGGACAGGGCTTAACTCTGGCTACACCTTC
NA,TRBJ1-1,TRBV27,NA,CASSPYWNTEAFF,TGTGCCAGCAGTCCCTATTGGAACACTGAAGCTTTCTTT
TRBD2,TRBJ2-1,TRBV2,NA,CASSTSGLAPNEQFF,TGTGCCAGCAGTACCTCGGGACTAGCGCCCAATGAGCAGTTCTTC
NA,TRBJ1-5,TRBV15,many,CAIRDHQPQHF,TGTGCCATCAGGGATCATCAGCCCCAGCATTTT
NA,TRBJ2-7,TRBV27,few,CASSFLSTYEQYF,TGTGCCAGCAGTTTTCTCTCGACCTACGAGCAGTACTTC
TRBD1,TRBJ1-2,TRBV28,NA,CASSSPGQPNYGYTF,TGTGCCAGCAGTTCCCCGGGACAGCCTAACTATGGCTACACCTTC
TRBD1,TRBJ2-2,TRBV27,NA,CASSLQGANTGELFF,TGTGCCAGCAGTTTACAGGGGGCGAACACCGGGGAGCTGTTTTTT
TRBD2,TRBJ2-3,TRBV5-1,NA,CASSLALAGSTDTQYF,TGCGCCAGCAGCTTGGCGCTAGCGGGAAGCACAGATACGCAGTATTTT
TRBD2,TRBJ2-5,TRBV2,NA,CASGTSVETQYF,TGTGCCAGCGGGACTAGTGTAGAGACCCAGTACTTC
TRBD1,TRBJ2-1,TRBV30,NA,CAWSVPPTGVSYNEQFF,TGTGCCTGGAGTGTCCCCCCGACAGGGGTATCCTACAATGAGCAGTTCTTC
TRBD2,TRBJ2-1,TRBV15,NA,CATSRTTSPISNEQFF,TGTGCCACCAGCAGAACGACTAGCCCCATAAGTAATGAGCAGTTCTTC
TRBD1,TRBJ2-7,TRBV30,NA,CAWRQGASYEQYF,TGTGCCTGGAGACAGGGGGCCTCCTACGAGCAGTACTTC
TRBD2,TRBJ2-1,TRBV15,NA,CATSRDRLLWTSGSNEQFF,TGTGCCACCAGCAGAGATCGCCTACTTTGGACTAGCGGGAGTAATGAGCAGTTCTTC
NA,TRBJ2-6,TRBV5-6,NA,CASSLVSGANVLTF,TGTGCCAGCAGCTTGGTCTCTGGGGCCAACGTCCTGACTTTC
TRBD1,TRBJ2-7,TRBV5-5,NA,CASSLTGAGYEQYF,TGTGCCAGCAGCTTGACAGGGGCTGGTTACGAGCAGTACTTC
NA,TRBJ1-5,TRBV5-1,NA,CASSLGVGGNQPQHF,TGCGCCAGCAGCTTGGGAGTCGGAGGCAATCAGCCCCAGCATTTT
TRBD2,TRBJ2-1,TRBV11-2,NA,CASSLALLAGGLDEQFF,TGTGCCAGCAGCTTAGCCCTGCTAGCGGGAGGCCTCGATGAGCAGTTCTTC
NA,TRBJ1-1,TRBV7-9,NA,CASSLGAGRDEAFF,TGTGCCAGCAGCTTAGGGGCAGGACGAGACGAAGCTTTCTTT
TRBD2,TRBJ2-3,TRBV7-9,once,CASSFQTSGASTDTQYF,TGTGCCAGCAGCTTTCAGACTAGCGGGGCTAGCACAGATACGCAGTATTTT
NA,TRBJ2-3,TRBV29-1,NA,CSVRSASGISSTDTQYF,TGCAGCGTTCGTTCAGCATCCGGAATCTCTAGCACAGATACGCAGTATTTT
NA,TRBJ1-2,TRBV19,NA,CASSGLARSYGYTF,TGTGCCAGTAGTGGGCTGGCCCGCTCCTATGGCTACACCTTC
NA,TRBJ2-1,TRBV28,once,CASSFGDGSYNEQFF,TGTGCCAGCAGTTTCGGGGATGGCTCCTACAATGAGCAGTTCTTC
TRBD1,TRBJ1-6,TRBV7-6,NA,CASSQRTGNNSPLHF,TGTGCCAGCAGCCAAAGGACAGGGAATAATTCACCCCTCCACTTT
TRBD2,TRBJ2-3,TRBV5-1,NA,CASSLLGTSGSTDTQYF,TGCGCCAGCAGCTTGCTGGGGACTAGCGGGAGCACAGATACGCAGTATTTT
NA,TRBJ2-3,TRBV6-1,NA,CASRPGGTADTQYF,TGTGCCAGCAGACCCGGCGGGACCGCAGATACGCAGTATTTT